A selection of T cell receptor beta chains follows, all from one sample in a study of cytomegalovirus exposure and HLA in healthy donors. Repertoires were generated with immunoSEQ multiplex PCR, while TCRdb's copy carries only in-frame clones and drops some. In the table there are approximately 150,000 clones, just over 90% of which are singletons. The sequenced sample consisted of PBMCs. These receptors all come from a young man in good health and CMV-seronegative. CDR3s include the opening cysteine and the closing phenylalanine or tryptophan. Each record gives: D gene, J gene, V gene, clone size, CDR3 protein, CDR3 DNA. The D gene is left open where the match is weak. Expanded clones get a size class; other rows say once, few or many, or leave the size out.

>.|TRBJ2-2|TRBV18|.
CASSPPGGESVGELFF
TGTGCCAGCTCACCACCGGGGGGAGAATCGGTCGGGGAGCTGTTTTTT
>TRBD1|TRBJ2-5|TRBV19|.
CATRRTGAQTQYF
TGTGCCACCAGGAGGACAGGGGCTCAGACCCAGTACTTC
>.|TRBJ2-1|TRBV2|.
CASSEFAGALNEQFF
TGTGCCAGCAGTGAATTCGCAGGCGCCCTCAATGAGCAGTTCTTC
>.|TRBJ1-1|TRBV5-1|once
CASSLDRLNTEAFF
TGCGCCAGCAGCTTAGACAGGTTGAACACTGAAGCTTTCTTT
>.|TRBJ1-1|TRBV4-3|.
CASSQFAYQGTVTEAFF
TGCGCCAGCAGCCAGTTCGCATATCAGGGGACGGTGACTGAAGCTTTCTTT
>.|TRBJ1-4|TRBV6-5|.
CASSHGQLANEKLFF
TGTGCCAGCAGTCACGGACAGTTGGCTAATGAAAAACTGTTTTTT
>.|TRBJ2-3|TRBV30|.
CAWSRTRTGTDTQYF
TGTGCCTGGAGTCGGACCCGGACAGGCACAGATACGCAGTATTTT
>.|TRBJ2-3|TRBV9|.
CASSVGNFRSTDTQYF
TGTGCCAGCAGCGTAGGAAACTTCCGGTCCACAGATACGCAGTATTTT
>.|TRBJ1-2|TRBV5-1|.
CASSLEGPGYTF
TGCGCCAGCAGCTTGGAGGGGCCTGGCTACACCTTC
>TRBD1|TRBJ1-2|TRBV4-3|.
CASSPTGFYGYTF
TGCGCCAGCAGCCCGACAGGGTTCTATGGCTACACCTTC
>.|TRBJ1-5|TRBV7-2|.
CASSFRGGRINQPQHF
TGTGCCAGCAGCTTTCGCGGAGGACGGATCAATCAGCCCCAGCATTTT
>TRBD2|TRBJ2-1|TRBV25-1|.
CASTGGYNEQFF
TGTGCCAGCACGGGGGGCTACAATGAGCAGTTCTTC
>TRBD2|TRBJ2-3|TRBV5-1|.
CASGVGAGGLKGTDTQYF
TGCGCCAGCGGAGTAGGAGCGGGAGGGCTAAAGGGCACAGATACGCAGTATTTT
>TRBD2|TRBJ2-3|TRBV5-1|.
CASRPSGTSTDTQYF
TGCGCCAGCAGACCCAGCGGGACTAGCACAGATACGCAGTATTTT
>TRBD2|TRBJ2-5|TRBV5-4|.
CASSLVSGGETQYF
TGTGCCAGCAGCTTGGTTAGCGGGGGGGAGACCCAGTACTTC
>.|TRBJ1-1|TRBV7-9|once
CASSLAQGPNEAFF
TGTGCCAGCAGCTTAGCTCAGGGGCCCAATGAAGCTTTCTTT
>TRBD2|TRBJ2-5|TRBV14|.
CASSPLRLAGDRRTQYF
TGTGCCAGCAGCCCACTTCGACTAGCGGGAGACCGTCGGACCCAGTACTTC
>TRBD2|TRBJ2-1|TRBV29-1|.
CSVGGGLAGGYNEQFF
TGCAGCGTTGGGGGGGGACTAGCGGGAGGCTACAATGAGCAGTTCTTC
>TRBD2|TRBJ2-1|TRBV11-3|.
CASSLDQGGTSGFSEQFF
TGTGCCAGCAGCTTAGATCAAGGGGGGACTAGCGGGTTTAGTGAGCAGTTCTTC
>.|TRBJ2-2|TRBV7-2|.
CASSPQGRNTGELFF
TGTGCCAGCAGCCCCCAGGGGCGGAACACCGGGGAGCTGTTTTTT
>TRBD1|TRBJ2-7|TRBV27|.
CASSPRGTGTGSYEQYF
TGTGCCAGCAGTCCCCGGGGCACCGGGACAGGGTCCTACGAGCAGTACTTC
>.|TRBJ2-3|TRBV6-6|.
CASSLGTDTQYF
TGTGCCAGCAGCCTCGGGACAGATACGCAGTATTTT
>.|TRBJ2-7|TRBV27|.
CASSLGQSYEQYF
TGTGCCAGCAGTTTAGGACAGTCCTACGAGCAGTACTTC
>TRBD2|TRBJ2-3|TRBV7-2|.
CASSSLAGFTDTQYF
TGTGCCAGCAGCTCGCTAGCGGGGTTCACAGATACGCAGTATTTT
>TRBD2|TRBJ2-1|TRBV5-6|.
CASSYTSAYNEQFF
TGTGCCAGCAGCTATACTAGCGCCTACAATGAGCAGTTCTTC
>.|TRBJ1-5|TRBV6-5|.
CASSYSMSGGQPQHF
TGTGCCAGCAGTTACTCGATGTCCGGCGGTCAGCCCCAGCATTTT
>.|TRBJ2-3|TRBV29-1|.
CSVDRTGGTDTQYF
TGCAGCGTTGACCGGACGGGAGGCACAGATACGCAGTATTTT
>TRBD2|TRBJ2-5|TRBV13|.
CASSQRLAGGKETQYF
TGTGCCAGCAGCCAAAGGCTAGCGGGGGGGAAGGAGACCCAGTACTTC
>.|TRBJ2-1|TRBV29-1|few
CSVQVLSSYNEQFF
TGCAGCGTACAGGTTCTAAGCTCCTACAATGAGCAGTTCTTC